The clone carrying this T cell receptor beta chain was observed a few times. The antigen is not known. TCRdb reanalysed the 5' RACE reads using MiXCR and keeps one entry per CDR3 protein. The sample includes 85,000 to 90,000 distinct CDR3 sequences, under 15% of them seen just once. This record belongs to a study of early T cells in non-severe SARS-CoV-2 infection. General observations from the study: VDJdb matching skewed toward anti-spike CD8 responses, missing private and CD4 specificities.

The TCR was taken from an adult who was a healthcare worker with PCR-confirmed SARS-CoV-2 infection or an uninfected control (not recorded which). The sequencing sample was made of whole blood.

The CDR3 here is CASTRTGCPGKLFF. The CDR3 nucleotides are TGCGCCAGTACCCGGACGGGTTGTCCGGGAAAACTGTTTTTT. V is TRBV10-1 and J is TRBJ1-4; D remains unclear. Germline CDR1 WNHNN, CDR2 SYGVQD (reference sequence). Trimming removed 9 bases from V and 10 bases from J, with 21 bases in between. This CDR3 contains 14 residues.